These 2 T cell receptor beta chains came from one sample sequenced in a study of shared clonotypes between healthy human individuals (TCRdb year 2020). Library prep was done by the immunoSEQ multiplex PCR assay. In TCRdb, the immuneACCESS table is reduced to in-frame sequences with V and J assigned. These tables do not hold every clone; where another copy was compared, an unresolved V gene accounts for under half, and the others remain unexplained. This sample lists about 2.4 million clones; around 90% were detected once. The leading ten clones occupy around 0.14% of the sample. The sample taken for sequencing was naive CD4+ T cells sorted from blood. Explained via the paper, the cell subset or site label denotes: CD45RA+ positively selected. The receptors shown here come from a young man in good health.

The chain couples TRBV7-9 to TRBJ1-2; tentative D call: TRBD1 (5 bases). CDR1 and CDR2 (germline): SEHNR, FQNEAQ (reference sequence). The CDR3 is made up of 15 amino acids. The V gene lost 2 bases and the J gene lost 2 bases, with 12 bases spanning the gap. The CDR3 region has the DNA TGTGCCAGCAGCTTACACGCAGGGCCCAACTATGGCTACACCTTC. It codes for CASSLHAGPNYGYTF.

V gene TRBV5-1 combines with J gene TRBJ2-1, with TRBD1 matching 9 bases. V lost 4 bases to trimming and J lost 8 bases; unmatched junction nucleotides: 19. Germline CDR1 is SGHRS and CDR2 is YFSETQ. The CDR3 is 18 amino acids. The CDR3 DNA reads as TGCGCCAGCAGCGTACCGGGACAGGGTTTTTGGGGCGGGGATGAGCAGTTCTTC. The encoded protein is CASSVPGQGFWGGDEQFF.